The next 10 T cell receptor beta chains were all read from a single sample in a study of T cell repertoires in cytomegalovirus infection. One entry per CDR3 protein results from TCRdb running MiXCR on the reads. The repertoire holds roughly 990,000 distinct CDR3 sequences, with around a third as singletons. What these receptors recognize is not known. The sequencing here drew on cultured CD8+ T cells from PBMCs, taken from culture after CMV antigen stimulation. These receptors all come from a human donor in good health (CMV status not recorded). Some clones in this sample may be carry-over from other donors' samples.

Notes on this clonotype: The junction shows a germline mismatch at one end, possibly a read error. The chain has TRBV6-6 and TRBJ1-2; no reliable D call. Germline lookup yields CDR1 MNHNY and CDR2 SVGAGI (reference sequence). The CDR3 has 17 residues. This CDR3 reads CASSYSLGALANYCYTF. As DNA, the CDR3 is TGTGCCAGCAGTTACTCCCTGGGCGCTTTAGCTAACTATTGCTACACCTTC.

The V gene is TRBV7-8, the J gene TRBJ2-1, with D tentatively TRBD2 (5 bases). Germline V gene data show CDR1 as SGHVS and CDR2 as FQNEAQ. Trimming removed 2 bases from V and 0 bases from J, with 14 bases in between. The CDR3 length is 17 residues. The CDR3 loop is CASSLFPRRNSYNEQFF. The DNA of the CDR3 is TGTGCCAGCAGCTTATTCCCTCGGAGGAACTCCTACAATGAGCAGTTCTTC. The full variable domain, its missing parts supplied by reference TRBV7-8 and TRBJ2-1, is GAGVSQSPRYKVAKRGQDVALRCDPISGHVSLFWYQQALGQGPEFLTYFQNEAQLDKSGLPSDRFFAERPEGSVSTLKIQRTQQEDSAVYLCASSLFPRRNSYNEQFFGPGTRLTVL.

The chain links TRBV19 to TRBJ2-1; 7 bases align to TRBD2. The germline V gene has CDR1 LNHDA and CDR2 SQIVND (reference sequence). This CDR3 region has 13 residues. V gave up 5 bases and J gave up 12 bases; unmatched junction bases: 10. The CDR3 loop reads CASSGELALWQFF. CDR3 bases: TGTGCCAGTAGTGGGGAACTAGCGCTGTGGCAGTTCTTC.

Concerning this clonotype: This clone may be a read error of a much larger clone one base away. V and J are TRBV7-6 and TRBJ1-3; D gene unclear. Germline CDR1 is SGHVS and CDR2 is FNYEAQ. The ends were cut back, 10 bases at V and 0 bases at J, with 13 bases in the middle. The CDR3 loop spans 14 amino acids. The DNA of the CDR3 is TGTGCCAACAGAGAAGGGTACTCTGGAAACACCATATATTTT. Encoded protein: CANREGYSGNTIYF.

The J gene is TRBJ2-7, the V gene TRBV6-1; 14 nucleotides match TRBD2. The CDR3 is 17 residues long. With V trimmed by 5 bases and J by 5 bases, 11 bases remained unmatched. Germline assignment: CDR1 MNHNS and CDR2 SASEGT. For the CDR3, the DNA is TGTGCCAGCAGTTTTCTGACTAGCGGGGGGGAAATCCACGAGCAGTACTTC. This codes for CASSFLTSGGEIHEQYF.

This clonotype was seen a few times. The CDR3 DNA sequence: TGTGCCAGCAGCTTGGATAGCGGGAGCAATGAGCAGTTCTTC. Its translation is CASSLDSGSNEQFF. The V and J genes are TRBV5-4 and TRBJ2-1; 9 bases are a match to TRBD2. CDR1 is SGHNT, CDR2 YYREEE, per germline (reference sequence). With 0 bases clipped from V and 6 bases from J, the junction kept 1 base outside the gene matches. This CDR3 region has 14 residues.

V usage is TRBV27 and J usage is TRBJ2-1; D perhaps matches TRBD1 (6 bases). V dropped 3 bases and J dropped 1 base, with 10 bases sitting between them. Germline CDR1 and CDR2: MNHEY and SMNVEV (reference sequence). The length of the CDR3 is 15 residues. CDR3 DNA: TGTGCCAGCAGTTTTGGGACACAGTCCTACAATGAGCAGTTCTTC. Its translation is CASSFGTQSYNEQFF.

In this sample, this clonotype turned up a few times. This sequence joins TRBV6-2 or TRBV6-3 and TRBJ2-1, with 10 bases fitting TRBD2. J gave up 10 bases and V 6 bases, and 15 bases lay outside the gene matches. Per the germline V gene, CDR1 is MNHEY and CDR2 is SVGEGT. The CDR3 spans 16 residues. The CDR3 is CASRTGLAEPNGEQFF. In nucleotides, the CDR3 is TGTGCCAGCAGAACCGGACTAGCGGAGCCCAATGGCGAGCAGTTCTTC.

This clonotype was recorded many times. This chain joins TRBV6-6 and TRBJ2-5; TRBD2 is a possible D gene (5 bases). The CDR3 runs to 15 residues. Trimming left V 1 base short and J 0 bases short, with 9 bases between. CDR1 and CDR2 (germline): MNHNY, SVGAGI (reference sequence). CDR3 sequence: CASSYLTGNQETQYF. The CDR3, as DNA: TGTGCCAGCAGTTACTTAACCGGGAACCAAGAGACCCAGTACTTC.

The rearrangement joins TRBV7-6 to TRBJ2-7, with a tentative D call TRBD2 (7 bases). Trimming removed 5 bases from V and 7 bases from J, with 15 bases in between. This CDR3 is 13 amino acids long. Germline lookup yields CDR1 SGHVS and CDR2 FNYEAQ. CDR3 nucleotides: TGTGCCAGCAGCCCTCCCGGGGGGCATGAGCAGTACGTC. Protein sequence: CASSPPGGHEQYV.